Shown below are 10 T cell receptor beta chains from a single sample sequenced in a study of cytomegalovirus exposure and HLA in healthy donors. The PCR had 60 Vbeta and 13 Jbeta primers. The table came from immunoSEQ multiplex PCR; TCRdb's copy has only in-frame clones and leaves some out. The profile shows approximately 160,000 clones, about 71% of them singletons. Sequencing input: PBMCs. The receptor set was obtained from a woman aged 35 to 49 in good health and CMV-seropositive.

The chain is built from TRBV18 and TRBJ2-3, with TRBD2 matching over 7 bases. Germline values: CDR1 KGHSH, CDR2 LQKENI. This CDR3 spans 15 amino acids. With 3 bases clipped from V and 4 bases from J, the junction kept 7 bases outside the gene matches. The CDR3 protein is CASSPVAGVSDTQYF. DNA of the CDR3: TGTGCCAGCTCACCGGTTGCGGGAGTGTCAGATACGCAGTATTTT.

The rearrangement uses TRBV6-5 and TRBJ1-1; possibly TRBD1 for D (6 bases). From germline, CDR1 is MNHEY and CDR2 SVGAGI. The CDR3 is 12 residues long. With 5 bases removed from V and 14 bases from J, the gap between germline ends came to 18 bases. CDR3 sequence (DNA): TGTGCCAGCAGTCAAAACGGCCGTAGGGGGTTCTTT. This encodes CASSQNGRRGFF.

With respect to this clone: Relative to the germline gene, one junction end is altered; a read error may explain this. This chain connects TRBV5-1 to TRBJ1-2; 7 bases agree with TRBD1. Germline loops: CDR1 SGHRS, CDR2 YFSETQ. The CDR3 extends over 13 amino acids. In DNA form, the CDR3 reads TGCGCCAGCAGCTCCGGGACAGAGGATGGCTACCCCTTC. Its protein is CASSSGTEDGYPF.

The J gene is TRBJ2-5, the V gene TRBV7-6, with D perhaps matching TRBD2 (6 bases). The V end lost 4 bases, the J end lost 5 bases, and 11 bases lay between the germline ends. Germline assignment: CDR1 SGHVS and CDR2 FNYEAQ. The CDR3 has 13 residues. The CDR3 bases are TGTGCCAGCAGCTCGACTAGAAGCGAGACCCAGTACTTC. Its protein is CASSSTRSETQYF.

The chain recombines TRBV11-1 with TRBJ2-2; 8 bases are a match to TRBD1. J gave up 7 bases and V 5 bases, and 3 bases lay outside the gene matches. CDR1 is SGHAT, CDR2 FQDESV, per germline (reference sequence). CDR3 length equals 13 residues. The CDR3 protein is CASSKDRDGELFF. In DNA form, the CDR3 reads TGTGCCAGCAGCAAGGACAGGGACGGGGAGCTGTTTTTT.

The V and J genes are TRBV6-5 and TRBJ2-1; no definite D call. Germline V gene data show CDR1 as MNHEY and CDR2 as SVGAGI. V was shortened by 4 bases and J by 13 bases, with 11 bases between the two germline ends. The CDR3 contains 11 residues. CDR3 residues: CASSFERAQFF. CDR3 nucleotides: TGTGCCAGCAGTTTCGAACGAGCCCAGTTCTTC.

V is TRBV5-4 and J is TRBJ2-4; 11 bases match TRBD1. Germline CDR1 and CDR2: SGHNT and YYREEE (reference sequence). Germline trimming cut 4 bases from V and 6 bases from J; bases unmatched to any gene: 6. The CDR3 covers 15 residues. CDR3 loop: CASSPGQGDGNIQYF. Here the CDR3 DNA reads TGTGCCAGCAGCCCGGGACAGGGGGACGGAAACATTCAGTACTTC.

The CDR3, as DNA: TGTGCCAGCACCCAAACAGGGCTGGGCTACACCTTC. This gives the protein CASTQTGLGYTF. The rearrangement links TRBV6-5 to TRBJ1-2; possible D gene TRBD1, 6 bases. V shed 7 bases and J shed 8 bases, with 14 bases lying between them. The germline gives CDR1 MNHEY, CDR2 SVGAGI. The CDR3 is made up of 12 amino acids.

V gene TRBV19 combines with J gene TRBJ2-1, with 12 bases matching TRBD2. The CDR3 runs to 17 residues. V was pared by 7 bases and J by 7 bases, with 14 bases of the junction left unmatched. CDR1 is LNHDA and CDR2 is SQIVND in the germline V gene (reference sequence). The CDR3 spells CASTPTIASGRGNEQFF. CDR3 DNA sequence: TGTGCCAGTACCCCGACCATTGCTAGCGGGAGGGGTAATGAGCAGTTCTTC.

With respect to this clone: One junction end does not reproduce the germline sequence, and a read error may be involved. The V call is TRBV5-1, the J call TRBJ1-2; 12 bases are a match to TRBD1. Germline V lookup: CDR1 SGHRS, CDR2 YFSETQ. There are 18 residues in the CDR3. Here the CDR3 DNA reads TGCGCCAGCAGCTTGGACGGGGACAGGGGGCCGATTAACTATGGCTACCCCTTC. Amino acids: CASSLDGDRGPINYGYPF.